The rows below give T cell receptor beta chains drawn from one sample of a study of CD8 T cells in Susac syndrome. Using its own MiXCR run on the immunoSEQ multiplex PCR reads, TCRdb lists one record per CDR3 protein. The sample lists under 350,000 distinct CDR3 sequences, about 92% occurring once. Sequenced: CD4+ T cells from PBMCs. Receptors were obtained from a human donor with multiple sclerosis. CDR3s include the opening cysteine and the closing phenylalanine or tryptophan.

CDR3: CASSLDAGVISPLHF; J: TRBJ1-6; V: TRBV5-1
CDR3: CAWSETSGALSGNTIYF; J: TRBJ1-3; V: TRBV30
CDR3: CASSYSIPDRGQGQYF; J: TRBJ2-7; V: TRBV6-5
CDR3: CASAMQGANTGELFF; J: TRBJ2-2; V: TRBV5-1
CDR3: CAWSKVGGRNQPQHF; J: TRBJ1-5; V: TRBV30
CDR3: CASSPARDRDYQPQHF; J: TRBJ1-5; V: TRBV7-3
CDR3: CSVGAGPQDIQYF; J: TRBJ2-4; V: TRBV29-1
CDR3: CASSFEGFEQYF; J: TRBJ2-7; V: TRBV12-3/TRBV12-4
CDR3: CSARESSSGANVLTF; J: TRBJ2-6; V: TRBV20-1
CDR3: CASMDQSPNTEAFF; J: TRBJ1-1; V: TRBV6-2/TRBV6-3
CDR3: CASSSRTGGAAEAFF; J: TRBJ1-1; V: TRBV7-2
CDR3: CASSVARGSYNEQFF; J: TRBJ2-1; V: TRBV25-1
CDR3: CASSPRTGVNTEAFF; J: TRBJ1-1; V: TRBV7-2
CDR3: CASSLGGTGTNYGYTF; J: TRBJ1-2; V: TRBV13
CDR3: CASKRGGAQGTDYGYTF; J: TRBJ1-2; V: TRBV6-1
CDR3: CASSGSHGYTF; J: TRBJ1-2; V: TRBV19
CDR3: CASSRGPTYEQYF; J: TRBJ2-7; V: TRBV6-5
CDR3: CASSTGPTDTQYF; J: TRBJ2-3; V: TRBV19
CDR3: CAGRGEGNTIYF; J: TRBJ1-3; V: TRBV2
CDR3: CASSLWREANEQFF; J: TRBJ2-1; V: TRBV28
CDR3: CASGRGQINQPQHF; J: TRBJ1-5; V: TRBV12-5
CDR3: CSVERPPGTDTQYF; J: TRBJ2-3; V: TRBV29-1